What follows are 5 T cell receptor beta chains derived from one specimen sequenced in a study of blood T cell repertoires in COVID-19. The repertoire was sequenced with immunoSEQ multiplex PCR; TCRdb's copy has only in-frame clones and lacks some. The sample lists 220,000 or so clones, approximately 85% seen once, with around 2% in the top ten. Material for sequencing was PBMCs or T cells enriched from blood (not recorded which). The source is a woman aged 45-60 years who had recovered from COVID-19.

This clone was seen only a few times. The chain links TRBV5-1 to TRBJ2-3; 7 positions match TRBD1. V dropped 4 bases and J dropped 3; count of bases not matched to a gene: 5. This CDR3 is built from 14 residues. Germline loops: CDR1 SGHRS, CDR2 YFSETQ. In DNA, the CDR3 is TGCGCCAGCAGCCTCGGACAGGAGACAGATACGCAGTATTTT. Its protein is CASSLGQETDTQYF.

V is TRBV7-2 and J is TRBJ1-1; TRBD1 might be the D (5 bases). V lost 3 bases and J 2 bases, leaving 10 bases between the germline ends. Germline V lookup: CDR1 SGHTA, CDR2 FQGNSA. The CDR3 runs to 14 residues. The CDR3 is CASSLQGHNTEAFF. CDR3 nucleotide sequence: TGTGCCAGCAGCTTGCAGGGCCACAACACTGAAGCTTTCTTT.

The chain uses TRBV11-2 and TRBJ1-3; D possibly corresponds to TRBD1 (5 bases). This CDR3 has 18 residues. Germline V gene data show CDR1 as SGHAT and CDR2 as FQNNGV. The germline V and J ends were trimmed by 5 bases and 4 bases, with 24 bases remaining between them. The CDR3 sequence is CASSPVRGQRFSGNTIYF. The CDR3 nucleotides read TGTGCCAGCAGCCCAGTTCGTGGACAACGGTTCTCCGGAAACACCATATATTTT. The whole variable domain, remainder taken from reference TRBV11-2 and TRBJ1-3, is EAGVAQSPRYKIIEKRQSVAFWCNPISGHATLYWYQQILGQGPKLLIQFQNNGVVDDSQLPKDRFSAERLKGVDSTLKIQPAKLEDSAVYLCASSPVRGQRFSGNTIYFGEGSWLTVV.

The J gene is TRBJ1-2, the V gene TRBV6-5; D may be TRBD1 (6 bases). The germline V gene encodes CDR1 MNHEY and CDR2 SVGAGI. The CDR3 sequence is 13 residues long. With 7 bases removed from V and 2 bases from J, the gap between germline ends came to 11 bases. The DNA for the CDR3 is TGTGCCAGCACGGGACACCTAAACTATGGCTACACCTTC. It translates to CASTGHLNYGYTF.

The rearrangement joins TRBV2 to TRBJ2-7; 12 positions agree with TRBD1. This CDR3 is 16 amino acids long. Germline assignment: CDR1 SNHLY and CDR2 FYNNEI. V shed 6 bases, J shed 6 bases, and the junction held 12 bases outside the gene matches. CDR3 sequence: CASRKGPGQGASEQYF. In nucleotides, the CDR3 is TGTGCCAGCAGGAAAGGACCGGGACAGGGGGCGAGCGAGCAGTACTTC.